A single sample is the source of the 27 T cell receptor beta chains below, sequenced in a study of blood T cells in healthy people across ages. A second about 7 to 12 cycle PCR used barcoded and J-beta primers. MiXCR was run by TCRdb on the 5' RACE reads, yielding one entry per CDR3 protein. This repertoire shows approximately 320,000 distinct CDR3 sequences, roughly 26% found once; its top ten account for over 25%. The sequencing input was blood. These receptors were collected from a woman aged 70-85 years in good health.

This clonotype has only a few counts. The chain recombines TRBV5-5 with TRBJ2-7; D tentatively reads TRBD1 or TRBD2 (7 bases each). Trimming stripped 1 base from V and 2 bases from J, with 16 bases between. Germline-derived CDR1 and CDR2 are SGHKS and YYEKEE (reference sequence). CDR3 size: 16 residues. The DNA of the CDR3 is TGTGCCAGCAGCTTGAGGGGGCGGGAGAGGACCTACGAGCAGTACTTC. Protein product: CASSLRGRERTYEQYF.

This clonotype appeared a few times. The chain recombines TRBV6-5 with TRBJ2-7, with D possibly TRBD1 on 5 matching bases. Looked up from germline, CDR1 is MNHEY and CDR2 is SVGAGI. Deletions cut 6 bases from V and 2 bases from J, with 11 bases between. This CDR3 is 13 amino acids long. The CDR3 DNA reads as TGTGCCAGCAGACCCGAGACAGCCTACGAGCAGTACTTC. It specifies CASRPETAYEQYF.

This clonotype has only a few counts. J is TRBJ2-2 and V is TRBV12-3 or TRBV12-4; TRBD1 agrees at 11 bases. The CDR3 sequence is 15 residues long. Trimming took 6 bases from V and 4 from J; bases not matched to a gene: 4. DNA of the CDR3: TGTGCCAGCAGACCGGGGACAGGGGGCACCGGGGAGCTGTTTTTT. This gives the protein CASRPGTGGTGELFF.

The chain has TRBV5-1 and TRBJ1-5; possibly TRBD1 for D (5 bases). Germline values: CDR1 SGHRS, CDR2 YFSETQ. Trimming took off 4 bases at V and 0 bases at J, with 14 bases between the two ends. The CDR3 is 16 amino acids. CDR3 protein: CASSPLGPYSNQPQHF. CDR3 nucleotide sequence: TGCGCCAGCAGCCCGCTGGGGCCTTATAGCAATCAGCCCCAGCATTTT.

This clonotype was seen a handful of times. The genes are TRBV10-3 and TRBJ2-7; 8 bases are shared with TRBD2. V dropped 4 bases and J dropped 0; count of bases not matched to a gene: 8. Germline assignment: CDR1 ENHRY and CDR2 SYGVKD. This CDR3 is built from 16 residues. The CDR3 is CAISAAKREFSYEQYF. CDR3 bases: TGTGCCATCAGTGCCGCTAAGCGGGAGTTCTCCTACGAGCAGTACTTC.

The chain has TRBV6-5 and TRBJ1-1; a possible D gene is TRBD1 (5 bases). CDR1 MNHEY and CDR2 SVGAGI come from the germline V gene. The V and J ends lost 7 bases and 0 bases respectively, with 21 bases between them. The CDR3 totals 17 residues. CDR3 sequence (DNA): TGTGCCAGCACTTCTATTTCGGTCGGACACATGAACACTGAAGCTTTCTTT. Encoded protein: CASTSISVGHMNTEAFF.

The chain carries TRBV20-1 and TRBJ2-3; TRBD1 is a possible D gene (6 bases). Germline CDR1 reads DFQATT; CDR2 reads SNEGSKA (reference sequence). Trimming took 5 bases from V and 2 from J, leaving 14 bases between them. The CDR3 length is 14 residues. The CDR3 DNA is TGCAGTGCTCCCGGGACACGATCCACAGATACGCAGTATTTT. This codes for CSAPGTRSTDTQYF.

To note about this clonotype: One base away lies a much larger clone, so this may be a sequencing read error. This chain uses TRBV28 with TRBJ1-2; TRBD1 is a possible D gene (6 bases). The CDR3 is 11 residues long. CDR1 and CDR2 (germline): MDHEN, SYDVKM. Here the CDR3 DNA reads TGTGGCAGCGGAAACAGGGTTGGCTACACCTTC. Amino acid sequence: CGSGNRVGYTF.

This chain joins TRBV24-1 and TRBJ2-3; TRBD1 agrees at 9 bases. There are 14 residues in the CDR3. The trim removed 7 bases at V and 8 bases at J, leaving 9 bases unmatched. Germline CDR1 reads KGHDR; CDR2 reads SFDVKD. This CDR3 reads CATSRDRASGTQYF. CDR3 coding DNA: TGTGCCACCAGCCGGGACAGGGCGTCGGGTACGCAGTATTTT.

The gene calls are TRBV29-1 and TRBJ2-1; 7 bases align to TRBD2. V dropped 4 bases and J dropped 8; count of bases not matched to a gene: 11. This CDR3 comprises 14 residues. CDR1 is SQVTM, CDR2 ANQGSEA, per germline. The CDR3 nucleotides read TGCAGCGTTGGTCTAGTGGGAGGGCGAGATGAGCAGTTCTTC. This codes for CSVGLVGGRDEQFF.

The chain is built from TRBV6-2 or TRBV6-3 and TRBJ1-2, with TRBD1 matching over 7 bases. The CDR3 loop spans 16 amino acids. Germline-derived CDR1 and CDR2 are MNHEY and SVGEGT. The J segment lost 5 bases and the V segment lost 5 bases, leaving 14 bases of the junction unmatched. In DNA form, the CDR3 reads TGTGCCAGCAGTCCGATACCGACAGGGTCCTCGTATGGCTACACCTTC. Translating it yields CASSPIPTGSSYGYTF.

This clonotype occurred a few times. The V gene is TRBV20-1, the J gene TRBJ2-7; 8 nucleotides match TRBD2. The CDR3 is 14 residues long. Trimming at V came to 0 bases and at J to 3 bases, leaving 4 bases not matched to a gene. Germline V gene lookup returns CDR1 DFQATT and CDR2 SNEGSKA (reference sequence). CDR3 sequence: CSARDPAGDYEQYF. The CDR3 DNA reads TGCAGTGCTAGAGATCCAGCGGGAGACTACGAGCAGTACTTC.

Comments on this clonotype: At one of its ends the junction is not consistent with the germline gene, which may arise from a read error. This chain uses TRBV7-9 with TRBJ1-6; the D gene is possibly TRBD1 (6 bases). The CDR3 totals 18 residues. Germline V gives CDR1 SEHNR, CDR2 FQNEAQ (reference sequence). For the CDR3, the DNA is TGTGCCAGCAGCTTAGCCCCAACAGGGAACTCCTATAATTCGCCCCTCCACTTT. This sequence encodes CASSLAPTGNSYNSPLHF.

This clonotype has only a few counts. The J gene is TRBJ2-7, the V gene TRBV4-1; TRBD2 agrees at 9 bases. The CDR3 covers 15 residues. The J segment lost 7 bases and the V segment lost 3 bases, leaving 10 bases of the junction unmatched. In germline, CDR1 is MGHRA, CDR2 YSYEKL. This CDR3 reads CASSQGVAGVSEQYF. The CDR3 bases are TGCGCCAGCAGCCAGGGGGTAGCGGGAGTTAGTGAGCAGTACTTC.

This chain links TRBV28 with TRBJ1-1; unclear D gene. The CDR3 length is 12 residues. CDR1 is MDHEN, CDR2 SYDVKM, per germline. Between the trimmed V and J ends, which lost 6 bases and 12 bases, there was a span of 17 bases. The CDR3 reads CASRKGARATFF. The CDR3 DNA follows: TGTGCCAGCAGGAAGGGAGCCCGGGCAACTTTCTTT.

The sample holds a few counts of this clonotype. The chain couples TRBV12-3 or TRBV12-4 to TRBJ1-1, with D unclear. The V end lost 4 bases, the J end lost 5 bases, and 8 bases lay between the germline ends. This CDR3 has 12 amino acids. CDR3 protein: CASSYGRTEAFF. CDR3 DNA: TGTGCCAGCAGTTACGGGAGGACTGAAGCTTTCTTT.

The chain has TRBV5-8 and TRBJ1-5; D unclear. The CDR3 contains 14 residues. Trimming took off 0 bases at V and 0 bases at J, with 4 bases between the two ends. Germline lookup yields CDR1 SGHTS and CDR2 YDEGEE. Written as DNA, the CDR3 is TGTGCCAGCAGCTTGGAAGATAGCAATCAGCCCCAGCATTTT. Residues: CASSLEDSNQPQHF. Full variable domain (remainder filled in from reference TRBV5-8 and TRBJ1-5): EAGVTQSPTHLIKTRGQQATLRCSPISGHTSVYWYQQALGLGLQFLLWYDEGEERNRGNFPPRFSGRQFPNYSSELNVNALELEDSALYLCASSLEDSNQPQHFGDGTRLSIL.

This clonotype was found a few times. V usage is TRBV2 and J usage is TRBJ2-4; possible D gene TRBD1, 5 bases. The CDR3 has 11 residues. V lost 6 bases to trimming and J lost 8 bases, with 8 bases between them. Germline V gives CDR1 SNHLY, CDR2 FYNNEI. The CDR3 loop reads CASSAGYIQYF. The CDR3 DNA sequence: TGTGCCAGCAGCGCAGGGTACATTCAGTACTTC.

This clonotype was seen ten or more times. This chain connects TRBV5-1 to TRBJ2-7; tentatively, D is TRBD2 (6 bases). This CDR3 contains 15 residues. From germline, CDR1 is SGHRS and CDR2 YFSETQ. Trimming took 6 bases from V and 0 from J, leaving 16 bases between them. The CDR3 sequence is CASTPERAFSYEQYF. The CDR3 DNA sequence: TGCGCCAGCACCCCGGAGCGGGCTTTCTCCTACGAGCAGTACTTC.

V and J are TRBV9 and TRBJ2-5, with TRBD1 matching 8 bases. In germline, CDR1 is SGDLS, CDR2 YYNGEE. J lost 5 bases, V lost 0 bases, and 9 bases had no gene match. This CDR3 is built from 16 residues. The DNA of the CDR3 is TGTGCCAGCAGCGTAGACGGTGCAGGGGGCTCGGAGACCCAGTACTTC. Its translation is CASSVDGAGGSETQYF. The complete variable domain, with remaining parts taken from reference TRBV9 and TRBJ2-5, reads DSGVTQTPKHLITATGQRVTLRCSPRSGDLSVYWYQQSLDQGLQFLIQYYNGEERAKGNILERFSAQQFPDLHSELNLSSLELGDSALYFCASSVDGAGGSETQYFGPGTRLLVL.

This chain joins TRBV5-1 and TRBJ2-4, with TRBD1 as a possible D gene (6 bases). The germline V gene has CDR1 SGHRS and CDR2 YFSETQ. The CDR3 has 14 amino acids. V was pared by 6 bases and J by 5 bases, with 15 bases between. The CDR3 DNA reads TGCGCCAGCACCGCCGGACAGTTGGAAAACATTCAGTACTTC. It is translated as CASTAGQLENIQYF.

The rearrangement links TRBV10-3 to TRBJ2-1, with D tentatively TRBD1 or TRBD2 (5 bases each). V gave up 8 bases and J gave up 3 bases, with 14 bases separating them. CDR1 and CDR2 from the germline V gene are ENHRY and SYGVKD. The length of the CDR3 is 14 residues. CDR3 in DNA: TGTGCCATCGGGGACGGAGGAGGCTACAATGAGCAGTTCTTC. It translates to CAIGDGGGYNEQFF.

The J gene is TRBJ1-2, the V gene TRBV10-2; D is ambiguous. CDR1 WSHSY and CDR2 SAAADI come from the germline V gene. The CDR3 covers 15 residues. The V end lost 0 bases, the J end lost 2 bases, and 10 bases lay between the germline ends. The CDR3 protein is CASSESWKRNYGYTF. CDR3 DNA sequence: TGCGCCAGCAGTGAGTCGTGGAAAAGAAACTATGGCTACACCTTC.

This clonotype has at least ten counts. The chain carries TRBV3-1 and TRBJ1-2; the D gene is possibly TRBD1 (5 bases). The V gene lost 7 bases and the J gene lost 8 bases, with 17 bases spanning the gap. The CDR3 covers 13 residues. Per the germline V gene, CDR1 is LGHDT and CDR2 is YNNKEL (reference sequence). CDR3 nucleotides: TGTGCCAGCAACTTTCGAGGGGCGCCCGGCTACACCTTC. It yields the protein CASNFRGAPGYTF.

The chain joins TRBV6-1 to TRBJ1-2; the D is unclear. CDR3 length equals 12 residues. The germline V gene encodes CDR1 MNHNS and CDR2 SASEGT. V was shortened by 4 bases and J by 8 bases, with 11 bases between the two germline ends. As DNA, the CDR3 is TGTGCCAGCAGTGCCCGACCGGGAGGCTACACCTTC. It codes for CASSARPGGYTF.

Here the CDR3 reads CASSSQSIRDSPLHF. The DNA for the CDR3 is TGTGCCAGCAGTTCCCAAAGCATCAGGGATTCACCCCTCCACTTT. The chain has TRBV12-3 or TRBV12-4 and TRBJ1-6, with a weak D call TRBD1 (5 bases). Trimming took 4 bases from V and 8 from J, leaving 15 bases between them. The CDR3 runs to 15 residues.

The chain combines TRBV18 with TRBJ2-4; D is perhaps TRBD1 (7 bases). Looked up from germline, CDR1 is KGHSH and CDR2 is LQKENI. Between the trimmed V and J ends, which lost 8 bases and 0 bases, there was a span of 14 bases. This CDR3 spans 15 amino acids. The CDR3 reads CASPTGEAAKNIQYF. The CDR3 coding sequence is TGTGCCAGCCCAACAGGGGAGGCAGCCAAAAACATTCAGTACTTC. The full variable domain, completed using reference TRBV18 and TRBJ2-4, is NAGVMQNPRHLVRRRGQEARLRCSPMKGHSHVYWYRQLPEEGLKFMVYLQKENIIDESGMPKERFSAEFPKEGPSILRIQQVVRGDSAAYFCASPTGEAAKNIQYFGAGTRLSVL.